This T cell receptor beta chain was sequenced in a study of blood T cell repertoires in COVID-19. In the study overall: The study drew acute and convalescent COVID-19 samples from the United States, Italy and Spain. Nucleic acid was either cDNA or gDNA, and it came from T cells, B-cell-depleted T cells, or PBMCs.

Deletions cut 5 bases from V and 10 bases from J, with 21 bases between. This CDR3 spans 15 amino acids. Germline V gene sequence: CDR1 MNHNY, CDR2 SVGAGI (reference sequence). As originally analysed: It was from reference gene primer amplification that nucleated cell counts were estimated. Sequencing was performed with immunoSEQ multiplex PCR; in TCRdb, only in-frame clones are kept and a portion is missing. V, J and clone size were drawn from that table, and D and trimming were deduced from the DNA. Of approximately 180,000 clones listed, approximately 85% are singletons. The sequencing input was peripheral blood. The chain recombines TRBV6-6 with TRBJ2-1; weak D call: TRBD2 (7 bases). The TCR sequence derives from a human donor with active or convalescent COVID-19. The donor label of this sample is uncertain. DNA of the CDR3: TGTGCCAGCAGTCCACAGGCCGGGGGGCTTAACGAGCAGTTCTTC. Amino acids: CASSPQAGGLNEQFF.